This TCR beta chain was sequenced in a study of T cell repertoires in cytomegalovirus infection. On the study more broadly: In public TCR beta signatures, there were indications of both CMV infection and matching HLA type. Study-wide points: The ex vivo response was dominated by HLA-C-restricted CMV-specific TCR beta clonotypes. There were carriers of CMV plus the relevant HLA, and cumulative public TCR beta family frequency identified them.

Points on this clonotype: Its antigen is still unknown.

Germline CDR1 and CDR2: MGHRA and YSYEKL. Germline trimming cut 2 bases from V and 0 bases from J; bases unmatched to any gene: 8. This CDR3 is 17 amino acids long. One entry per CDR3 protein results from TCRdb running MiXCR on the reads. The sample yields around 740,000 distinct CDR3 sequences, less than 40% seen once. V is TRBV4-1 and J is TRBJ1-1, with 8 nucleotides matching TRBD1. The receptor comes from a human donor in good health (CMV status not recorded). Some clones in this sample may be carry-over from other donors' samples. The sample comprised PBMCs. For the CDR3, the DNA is TGCGCCAGCAGCCAACCGGGACAGGAAGATATGAACACTGAAGCTTTCTTT. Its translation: CASSQPGQEDMNTEAFF.